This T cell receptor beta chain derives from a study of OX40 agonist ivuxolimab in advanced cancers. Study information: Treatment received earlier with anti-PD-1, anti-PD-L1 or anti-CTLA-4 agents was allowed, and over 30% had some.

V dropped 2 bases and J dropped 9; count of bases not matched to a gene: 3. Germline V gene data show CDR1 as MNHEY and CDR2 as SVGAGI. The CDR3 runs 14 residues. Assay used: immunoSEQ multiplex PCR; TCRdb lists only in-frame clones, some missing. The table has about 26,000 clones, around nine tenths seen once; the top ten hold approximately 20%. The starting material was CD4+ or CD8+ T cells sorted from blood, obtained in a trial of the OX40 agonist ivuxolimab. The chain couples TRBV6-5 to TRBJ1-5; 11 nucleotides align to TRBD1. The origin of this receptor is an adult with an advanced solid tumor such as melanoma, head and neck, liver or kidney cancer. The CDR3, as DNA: TGTGCCAGCAGTTACGGGACAGGGGGAGGGCCCCAGCATTTT. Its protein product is CASSYGTGGGPQHF.